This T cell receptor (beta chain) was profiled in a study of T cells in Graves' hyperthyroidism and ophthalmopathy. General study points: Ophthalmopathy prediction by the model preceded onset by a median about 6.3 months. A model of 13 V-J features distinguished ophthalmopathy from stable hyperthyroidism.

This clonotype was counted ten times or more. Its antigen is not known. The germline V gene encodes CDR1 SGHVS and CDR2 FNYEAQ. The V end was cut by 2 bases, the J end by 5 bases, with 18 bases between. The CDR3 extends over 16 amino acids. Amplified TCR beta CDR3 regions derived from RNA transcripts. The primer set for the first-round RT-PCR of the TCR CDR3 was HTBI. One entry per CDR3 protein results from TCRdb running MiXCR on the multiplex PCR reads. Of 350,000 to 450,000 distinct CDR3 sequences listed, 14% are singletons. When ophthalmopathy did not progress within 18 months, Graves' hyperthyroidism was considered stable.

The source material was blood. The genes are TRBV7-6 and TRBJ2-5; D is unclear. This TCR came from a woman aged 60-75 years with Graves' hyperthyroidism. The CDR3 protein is CASSLYRASGSETQYF. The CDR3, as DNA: TGTGCCAGCAGCTTATATCGGGCGTCAGGTTCCGAGACCCAGTACTTC. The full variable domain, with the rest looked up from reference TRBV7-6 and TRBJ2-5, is GAGVSQSPRYKVTKRGQDVALRCDPISGHVSLYWYRQALGQGPEFLTYFNYEAQQDKSGLPNDRFSAERPEGSISTLTIQRTEQRDSAMYRCASSLYRASGSETQYFGPGTRLLVL.